This TCR beta chain derives from a study of T cells in Graves' hyperthyroidism and ophthalmopathy. Graves' hyperthyroidism qualified as stable when ophthalmopathy did not progress within 18 months. Hyperthyroidism, newly diagnosed and lasting under 2 months, affected patients aged 18 to 65. A patient was excluded if there was uncontrolled infection, other autoimmune disease, pregnancy or lactation. For this clonotype: Antigen unknown.

Overall study findings and caveats: Prediction of ophthalmopathy progression came a median around 6 months pre-onset.

This CDR3 contains 13 residues. V was clipped by 8 bases and J by 10 bases; unmatched bases: 8. Germline CDR1 is ENHRY and CDR2 is SYGVKD. It was RNA transcripts that yielded the amplified TCR beta CDR3 regions. First-round RT-PCR targeting the TCR CDR3 was performed with the HTBI primer set. TCRdb re-called the multiplex PCR reads with MiXCR, one entry per CDR3 protein. The sample carries about 210,000 distinct CDR3 sequences, under 20% recorded once. This chain connects TRBV10-3 to TRBJ2-1, with 10 bases fitting TRBD2. The TCR sequence derives from a man aged 45-60 years with Graves' hyperthyroidism. Input material: blood. Here the CDR3 reads CAIGLAGVQEQFF. CDR3 DNA: TGTGCCATCGGTCTAGCGGGAGTTCAAGAGCAGTTCTTC.